These 26 T cell receptor beta chains originate from one sample sequenced in a study of OX40 agonist ivuxolimab in advanced cancers. TCRdb's copy holds only in-frame clones and misses some; the assay was immunoSEQ multiplex PCR. The sample has over 45,000 clones; nearly 80% are singletons. The source was CD4+ or CD8+ T cells sorted from blood, collected in a trial of the OX40 agonist ivuxolimab. The receptors shown here come from an adult with an advanced solid tumor such as melanoma, head and neck, liver or kidney cancer.

V is TRBV19 and J is TRBJ2-1; 10 bases map to TRBD1. Looked up from germline, CDR1 is LNHDA and CDR2 is SQIVND (reference sequence). The CDR3 spans 15 residues. The V gene end was trimmed by 5 bases and the J gene end by 9 bases; junction bases not matched to a gene: 10. The CDR3 loop reads CASSSLTGGQVEQFF. As DNA, the CDR3 is TGTGCCAGTAGTTCCTTGACAGGGGGCCAGGTTGAGCAGTTCTTC.

This chain uses TRBV18 with TRBJ1-5, with a weak D call TRBD1 (5 bases). The germline V and J ends were trimmed by 8 bases and 5 bases, with 13 bases remaining between them. Germline CDR1 and CDR2: KGHSH and LQKENI. The CDR3 has 13 residues. CDR3 sequence reads: CASRGAVYQPQHF. In nucleotides, the CDR3 is TGTGCCAGCCGAGGGGCAGTTTATCAGCCCCAGCATTTT.

This chain uses TRBV4-3 with TRBJ2-2; no definite D call. This CDR3 has 17 amino acids. V lost 4 bases to trimming and J lost 0 bases, with 15 bases between them. CDR1 LGHNA and CDR2 YSLEER come from the germline V gene. The CDR3, as DNA: TGCGCCAGCAGCCCCTTTCCCGCCACCTCGAACACCGGGGAGCTGTTTTTT. Amino acid sequence: CASSPFPATSNTGELFF.

This chain links TRBV11-1 with TRBJ2-5, with TRBD2 identical over 12 bases. The CDR3 extends over 17 amino acids. Germline trimming cut 1 base from V and 4 bases from J; bases unmatched to any gene: 7. Germline CDR1 reads SGHAT; CDR2 reads FQDESV (reference sequence). The CDR3 DNA reads TGTGCCAGCAGCTTAGGGCTAGCGGGAGGGGGTCGAGAGACCCAGTACTTC. Amino acids: CASSLGLAGGGRETQYF.

This clone was counted a single time. The sample holds other DNA sequences that translate to the same CDR3. The chain recombines TRBV27 with TRBJ1-5, with 9 bases identical to TRBD1. J was trimmed by 1 base and V by 6 bases; bases with no gene match: 7. This CDR3 is 16 amino acids long. CDR1 and CDR2 from the germline V gene are MNHEY and SMNVEV (reference sequence). DNA for the CDR3: TGTGCCAGCAGCCCCCTAGGACAGGGGAGCAATCAGCCCCAGCATTTT. It specifies CASSPLGQGSNQPQHF.

The genes are TRBV9 and TRBJ2-1; D is unclear. The CDR3 covers 14 residues. Germline V gene data show CDR1 as SGDLS and CDR2 as YYNGEE. The V end lost 4 bases, the J end lost 4 bases, and 12 bases lay between the germline ends. Here the CDR3 reads CASSHRGAYNEQFF. The DNA for the CDR3 is TGTGCCAGCAGCCACCGAGGAGCGTACAATGAGCAGTTCTTC.

The J gene is TRBJ1-1, the V gene TRBV7-9; unclear D gene. Germline-derived CDR1 and CDR2 are SEHNR and FQNEAQ (reference sequence). The CDR3 is 13 residues long. V lost 4 bases, J lost 1 base, and 7 bases lay in between. The CDR3 bases are TGTGCCAGCAGCTATGGAGAGAACACTGAAGCTTTCTTT. Its protein product is CASSYGENTEAFF.

The rearrangement uses TRBV9 and TRBJ2-2; TRBD2 matches 16 bases. Germline assignment: CDR1 SGDLS and CDR2 YYNGEE. The junction had 13 bases not matched to a gene; V was cut back by 0 bases and J by 5 bases. The CDR3 is 21 amino acids. CDR3 nucleotides: TGTGCCAGCAGCGTAGGACTCCCGGGACTAGCGGGGGGGCGAGAGACCGGGGAGCTGTTTTTT. This translates into CASSVGLPGLAGGRETGELFF.

The chain combines TRBV9 with TRBJ1-3, with a weak D call TRBD1 (5 bases). The CDR3 spans 16 residues. Trimming cost V 4 bases and J 2 bases, with 16 bases left between them. From germline, CDR1 is SGDLS and CDR2 YYNGEE. Here the CDR3 DNA reads TGTGCCAGCAGCCCCGAAGTGGGGGGTGCTGGAAACACCATATATTTT. It specifies CASSPEVGGAGNTIYF.

V is TRBV4-1 and J is TRBJ1-5; no clear D gene. Per germline, CDR1 MGHRA and CDR2 YSYEKL. The V gene lost 3 bases and the J gene lost 5 bases, with 14 bases spanning the gap. The CDR3 sequence is 15 residues long. CDR3 nucleotide sequence: TGCGCCAGCAGCCAGCTCGTGCTAACGCATCAGCCCCAGCATTTT. It encodes CASSQLVLTHQPQHF.

CDR3 sequence: CASSQDYRSYNEQFF. CDR3 nucleotide sequence: TGTGCCAGCAGCCAGGACTACCGCTCCTACAATGAGCAGTTCTTC. The chain links TRBV5-5 to TRBJ2-1, with a possible D match to TRBD2 (6 bases). Trimming shortened V by 4 bases and J by 0 bases, and 11 bases separated the two germline ends. CDR3 length: 15 residues. Germline lookup yields CDR1 SGHKS and CDR2 YYEKEE (reference sequence).

The genes are TRBV12-5 and TRBJ2-6; 8 bases agree with TRBD1. Germline CDR1 and CDR2: LGHNT and FRNRAP. With 7 bases clipped from V and 4 bases from J, the junction kept 6 bases outside the gene matches. CDR3 size: 15 residues. Written as DNA, the CDR3 is TGTGCTAGTGCCGTCAGGGGGCCGGGGGCCAACGTCCTGACTTTC. Amino acid sequence: CASAVRGPGANVLTF.

The chain joins TRBV18 to TRBJ2-1, with D maybe TRBD1 (5 bases). The CDR3 is made up of 16 amino acids. The germline CDR1 and CDR2 sequences are KGHSH and LQKENI. V was shortened by 3 bases and J by 5 bases, with 17 bases between the two germline ends. The CDR3 nucleotides are TGTGCCAGCTCACCCTACCCCGCGGACATAAACAATGAGCAGTTCTTC. Translating gives CASSPYPADINNEQFF.

The chain combines TRBV7-9 with TRBJ1-2; TRBD1 aligns across 7 bases. This CDR3 is 13 amino acids long. Trimming removed 5 bases from V and 5 bases from J; junction bases left unmatched: 5. Germline CDR1 SEHNR, CDR2 FQNEAQ (reference sequence). The CDR3 spells CASSQDRDYGYTF. The CDR3, as DNA: TGTGCCAGCAGCCAAGACAGGGATTATGGCTACACCTTC. Full variable domain (outside the CDR3, taken from reference TRBV7-9 and TRBJ1-2): DTGVSQNPRHKITKRGQNVTFRCDPISEHNRLYWYRQTLGQGPEFLTYFQNEAQLEKSRLLSDRFSAERPKGSFSTLEIQRTEQGDSAMYLCASSQDRDYGYTFGSGTRLTVV.

This chain links TRBV28 with TRBJ2-7; D might be TRBD2 (5 bases). Trimming left V 6 bases short and J 3 bases short, with 15 bases between. Germline CDR1 is MDHEN and CDR2 is SYDVKM. This CDR3 comprises 14 residues. The CDR3 bases are TGTGCCAGCAGCGAGGCGGGCGGCCGCTACGAGCAGTACTTC. It specifies CASSEAGGRYEQYF.

The rearrangement uses TRBV4-3 and TRBJ2-3; D possibly corresponds to TRBD2 (7 bases). In germline, CDR1 is LGHNA, CDR2 YSLEER. There are 17 residues in the CDR3. V lost 0 bases and J lost 4, with 17 bases in between. The CDR3 DNA sequence: TGCGCCAGCAGCCAAGATTGGAGGGGGGGGCCCTCAGATACGCAGTATTTT. This encodes CASSQDWRGGPSDTQYF.

This sequence joins TRBV6-6 and TRBJ1-1; a weak D match, TRBD1 (6 bases). The CDR3 runs 14 residues. CDR1 and CDR2 from the germline V gene are MNHNY and SVGAGI (reference sequence). Trimming cost V 6 bases and J 4 bases, with 15 bases left between them. CDR3 DNA sequence: TGTGCCAGCAGGGTAGGGGGGCAAGGCACTGAAGCTTTCTTT. Its protein is CASRVGGQGTEAFF.

V gene TRBV28 combines with J gene TRBJ1-1, with no clear D. V lost 7 bases and J lost 1, with 13 bases in between. In germline, CDR1 is MDHEN, CDR2 SYDVKM. The CDR3 runs to 14 residues. The CDR3 DNA reads TGTGCCAGCAAGGTCGGGCCCGGGAACACTGAAGCTTTCTTT. Its translation is CASKVGPGNTEAFF. Full variable domain (outside the CDR3, taken from reference TRBV28 and TRBJ1-1): DVKVTQSSRYLVKRTGEKVFLECVQDMDHENMFWYRQDPGLGLRLIYFSYDVKMKEKGDIPEGYSVSREKKERFSLILESASTNQTSMYLCASKVGPGNTEAFFGQGTRLTVV.

The chain couples TRBV15 to TRBJ1-2; D is unresolved. Germline CDR1 LNHNV, CDR2 YYDKDF (reference sequence). The CDR3 covers 13 residues. Trimming removed 0 bases at V and 9 bases at J, with 11 bases between. The CDR3 protein is CATSREVPGSYTF. The CDR3 DNA reads TGTGCCACCAGCAGAGAAGTACCTGGGAGCTACACCTTC. Full variable domain (outside the CDR3, taken from reference TRBV15 and TRBJ1-2): DAMVIQNPRYQVTQFGKPVTLSCSQTLNHNVMYWYQQKSSQAPKLLFHYYDKDFNNEADTPDNFQSRRPNTSFCFLDIRSPGLGDTAMYLCATSREVPGSYTFGSGTRLTVV.

V is TRBV11-2 and J is TRBJ1-1; 10 positions match TRBD1. Germline assignment: CDR1 SGHAT and CDR2 FQNNGV. Trimming took 6 bases from V and 3 from J; bases not matched to a gene: 10. The CDR3 is made up of 16 amino acids. The CDR3 DNA follows: TGTGCCAGCAGTCCCTGGGACAGGGGTAGGGACACTGAAGCTTTCTTT. Its translation: CASSPWDRGRDTEAFF.

This clone was recorded once. The V gene is TRBV27, the J gene TRBJ2-3; 8 bases map to TRBD2. Germline CDR1 and CDR2: MNHEY and SMNVEV (reference sequence). CDR3 length equals 15 residues. After removal of 6 bases from V and 5 bases from J, the junction contained 10 bases not matched to a gene. The CDR3 loop is CASRPSGRWRDTQYF. The CDR3 nucleotides read TGTGCCAGCAGACCCAGCGGGAGATGGAGAGATACGCAGTATTTT.

This clone has just a few counts. The V call is TRBV15, the J call TRBJ2-7; TRBD2 matches 8 bases. Losses at the gene ends were 2 bases for V and 7 bases for J; bases not matched to a gene: 7. The CDR3 runs to 14 residues. Germline V gene sequence: CDR1 LNHNV, CDR2 YYDKDF (reference sequence). The CDR3 is CATSRKREQREQYF. In DNA form, the CDR3 reads TGTGCCACCAGCAGAAAGCGGGAGCAGAGGGAGCAGTACTTC.

The chain couples TRBV11-2 to TRBJ2-3; 9 bases match TRBD2. CDR1 and CDR2 from the germline V gene are SGHAT and FQNNGV. This CDR3 region has 15 residues. V shed 4 bases, J shed 1 base, and the junction held 3 bases outside the gene matches. CDR3 in amino acids: CASSSWTSGTDTQYF. In nucleotides, the CDR3 is TGTGCCAGCAGCTCGTGGACTAGCGGCACAGATACGCAGTATTTT.

To note about this clone: In this CDR3 the conserved last residue, phenylalanine or tryptophan, is missing, so a read error is likely. It is unclear where the CDR3 begins or ends on the DNA, so no DNA is shown, and the CDR3 is as TCRdb lists it. This chain uses TRBV9 with TRBJ2-4; TRBD2 is taken as the D call from the table, unchecked against the DNA. The CDR3 contains 13 residues when both ends are counted. The germline CDR1 and CDR2 sequences are SGDLS and YYNGEE. CDR3: CASSIFLAGGGPV.

The rearrangement uses TRBV29-1 and TRBJ1-3, with 8 bases fitting TRBD1. J was trimmed by 2 bases and V by 3 bases; bases with no gene match: 3. The germline CDR1 and CDR2 sequences are SQVTM and ANQGSEA. CDR3 size: 14 residues. Written as DNA, the CDR3 is TGCAGCGTTGACCCGACAGGGGCTGGAAACACCATATATTTT. This sequence encodes CSVDPTGAGNTIYF.

The rearrangement uses TRBV19 and TRBJ1-1, with 11 bases lining up with TRBD1. The CDR3 sequence is 17 residues long. V lost 4 bases to trimming and J lost 7 bases; unmatched junction nucleotides: 14. In germline, CDR1 is LNHDA, CDR2 SQIVND (reference sequence). The CDR3 sequence is CASSRYGTGGLKGEAFF. CDR3 nucleotides: TGTGCCAGTAGTAGATACGGGACAGGGGGACTAAAAGGTGAAGCTTTCTTT. The full variable domain, in which reference TRBV19 and TRBJ1-1 provide the parts outside the CDR3, is DGGITQSPKYLFRKEGQNVTLSCEQNLNHDAMYWYRQDPGQGLRLIYYSQIVNDFQKGDIAEGYSVSREKKESFPLTVTSAQKNPTAFYLCASSRYGTGGLKGEAFFGQGTRLTVV.